The entry below describes one TCR beta chain. The antigen remains undetermined. One end of the junction fails to match germline, which may point to a read error. The data were obtained in a study of post-analysis software for immune sequencing data. Study-wide context: Disease courses included relapsing-remitting, secondary progressive and progressive-relapsing multiple sclerosis. Study-level results: Under F measure analysis, samples from one preparation batch co-clustered strongly. There was significantly lower normalized Chao1 diversity in multiple sclerosis patients than in controls.

Sequencing libraries made from TCR beta cDNA carried unique molecular identifiers. In TCRdb, the PCR reads were re-called with MiXCR into one record per CDR3 protein. Found here are approximately 570,000 distinct CDR3 sequences, 44% of them singletons; the top ten hold 1.7%. The TCR comes from a girl aged 5 to 17 with multiple sclerosis. Sequenced sample: blood.

CDR3 residues: CTSSEGTGDHGYTF. The CDR3 region has the DNA TGCACCAGCAGCGAGGGGACAGGGGACCATGGCTACACCTTC. J is TRBJ1-2 and V is TRBV5-1; 10 bases are a match to TRBD1. The CDR3 loop spans 14 amino acids. Germline V gives CDR1 SGHRS, CDR2 YFSETQ.